This record looks at one T cell receptor beta chain sequence and its context. The target antigen is unknown. The sample originates from a study of OX40 agonist ivuxolimab in advanced cancers. General observations from the study: With doses of 0.1-3.0 mg/kg, partial responders showed among the lowest clonal expansion. Among T cells, CD8+ cells averaged more expanded clones than CD4+ cells.

Data came from immunoSEQ multiplex PCR; TCRdb stores just in-frame clones and leaves some out. The sample gives around 68,000 clones, about 91% of which show up once; around 0.31% is in the top ten. The germline gives CDR1 SGHTA, CDR2 FQGNSA. This CDR3 region has 15 residues. Trimming left V 2 bases short and J 4 bases short, with 12 bases between. This sequence was found in an adult with an advanced solid tumor such as melanoma, head and neck, liver or kidney cancer. Material: CD4+ or CD8+ T cells sorted from blood, obtained in a trial of the OX40 agonist ivuxolimab. V is TRBV7-2 and J is TRBJ2-1; perhaps TRBD2 as D (5 bases). The CDR3 reads CASSLKAGGYNEQFF. CDR3 nucleotides: TGTGCCAGCAGCTTAAAAGCCGGCGGGTACAATGAGCAGTTCTTC.